One and the same sample provided the 25 T cell receptor beta chains below, sequenced in a study of blood T cell repertoires in COVID-19. TCRdb's copy holds only in-frame clones and misses some; the assay was immunoSEQ multiplex PCR. Found here are 200,000 to 250,000 clones, about 85% of them singletons; the top ten hold approximately 0.89%. The sequencing sample was made of peripheral blood. The source of these receptors is a man between 35 and 55 years old with acute or convalescent COVID-19.

The genes are TRBV28 and TRBJ1-1; 7 bases map to TRBD1. CDR3 length: 12 amino acids. Trimming took 1 base from V and 11 from J; bases not matched to a gene: 4. The V gene's germline CDR1 is MDHEN and CDR2 SYDVKM. The CDR3 DNA sequence: TGTGCCAGCAGTTTATCCAGGGGGTGGGCTTTCTTT. It translates to CASSLSRGWAFF.

The V call is TRBV2, the J call TRBJ1-1, with D possibly matching TRBD1 (5 bases). This CDR3 spans 12 amino acids. Germline V gene lookup returns CDR1 SNHLY and CDR2 FYNNEI. Trimming removed 5 bases at V and 1 base at J, with 5 bases between. Here the CDR3 reads CASSQGNTEAFF. The CDR3 DNA is TGTGCCAGCAGTCAGGGGAACACTGAAGCTTTCTTT.

The chain couples TRBV2 to TRBJ1-6; tentative D call: TRBD1 (5 bases). This CDR3 is built from 13 residues. With 4 bases removed from V and 7 bases from J, the gap between germline ends came to 8 bases. Germline CDR1 SNHLY, CDR2 FYNNEI. The CDR3 nucleotides are TGTGCCAGCAGTGGACAGTTCAATTCACCCCTCCACTTT. Its translation: CASSGQFNSPLHF.

This clone was seen only once. The V and J genes are TRBV3-1 (or the pseudogene TRBV3-2) and TRBJ1-2, with 10 bases that match TRBD1. This CDR3 is 17 amino acids long. Trimming at V came to 3 bases and at J to 1 base, leaving 8 bases not matched to a gene. CDR1 is LGHDT, CDR2 YNNKEL, per germline (reference sequence). The CDR3 nucleotides are TGTGCCAGCAGCCATCGAACGGGACAGGGGAATAACTATGGCTACACCTTC. This encodes CASSHRTGQGNNYGYTF.

J is TRBJ1-2 and V is TRBV6-5, with D perhaps TRBD1 (6 bases). Between the trimmed V and J ends, which lost 6 bases and 8 bases, there was a span of 16 bases. CDR1 MNHEY and CDR2 SVGAGI come from the germline V gene. CDR3 length: 13 amino acids. For the CDR3, the DNA is TGTGCCAGCAGGGACCCAGGGGATTTCGGCTACACCTTC. This encodes CASRDPGDFGYTF.

V usage is TRBV28 and J usage is TRBJ2-6, with TRBD1 matching 9 bases. Germline lookup yields CDR1 MDHEN and CDR2 SYDVKM. J gave up 4 bases and V 3 bases, and 7 bases lay outside the gene matches. This CDR3 is 17 amino acids long. The DNA of the CDR3 is TGTGCCAGCAGTTTTAGGACAGGGGATGCAGGGGCCAACGTCCTGACTTTC. As protein: CASSFRTGDAGANVLTF.

The rearrangement links TRBV9 to TRBJ2-7; D may be TRBD2 (6 bases). The ends were cut back, 4 bases at V and 7 bases at J, with 18 bases in the middle. Germline lookup yields CDR1 SGDLS and CDR2 YYNGEE. This CDR3 region has 14 residues. The CDR3 DNA sequence: TGTGCCAGCAGCAGCACCGGCGGGGCAGAAGAGCAGTACTTC. Translating gives CASSSTGGAEEQYF.

This clone was seen only a few times. The V gene is TRBV29-1, the J gene TRBJ1-1; D gene unclear. CDR1 is SQVTM and CDR2 is ANQGSEA in the germline V gene. V lost 4 bases and J 0 bases, leaving 6 bases between the germline ends. CDR3 length equals 12 residues. The CDR3 is CSVGAVNTEAFF. In DNA form, the CDR3 reads TGCAGCGTTGGGGCCGTGAACACTGAAGCTTTCTTT.

The chain carries TRBV5-4 and TRBJ1-1; 11 positions match TRBD1. Germline loops: CDR1 SGHNT, CDR2 YYREEE (reference sequence). Trimming removed 4 bases from V and 0 bases from J; junction bases left unmatched: 2. The CDR3 covers 15 residues. The CDR3: CASSRTGGMNTEAFF. In nucleotides, the CDR3 is TGTGCCAGCAGCCGGACAGGGGGCATGAACACTGAAGCTTTCTTT.

This clone was recorded once. The rearrangement uses TRBV30 and TRBJ1-2, with a possible D match to TRBD1 (6 bases). The CDR3 totals 12 residues. Trimming removed 4 bases from V and 4 bases from J, with 10 bases in between. Per germline, CDR1 GTSNPN and CDR2 SVGIG (reference sequence). The CDR3 spells CAWTGDPYGYTF. The CDR3, as DNA: TGTGCCTGGACAGGGGACCCCTATGGCTACACCTTC.

This chain joins TRBV12-3 or TRBV12-4 and TRBJ1-6, with a tentative D call TRBD1 (6 bases). CDR3 length equals 13 residues. Trimming stripped 8 bases from V and 8 bases from J, with 13 bases between. The CDR3 region has the DNA TGTGCCAGCTTTGACAGGTGGGATTCACCCCTCCACTTT. Translation: CASFDRWDSPLHF.

The rearrangement joins TRBV5-1 to TRBJ2-3; 11 positions agree with TRBD2. The ends lost 4 bases at V and 1 base at J; junction bases unmatched: 8. The CDR3 extends over 17 amino acids. Looked up from germline, CDR1 is SGHRS and CDR2 is YFSETQ. CDR3 in DNA: TGCGCCAGCAGCCCGGGACTAGCGGTTTTGGGCACAGATACGCAGTATTTT. This codes for CASSPGLAVLGTDTQYF.

The chain uses TRBV7-8 and TRBJ2-7, with TRBD1 matching 7 bases. Germline CDR1 reads SGHVS; CDR2 reads FQNEAQ. V was pared by 0 bases and J by 3 bases, with 8 bases of the junction left unmatched. The CDR3 sequence is 16 residues long. CDR3 nucleotide sequence: TGTGCCAGCAGCTTAGCTACCGGACAGGAGAGCTACGAGCAGTACTTC. Its translation is CASSLATGQESYEQYF. The entire variable domain, with the rest obtained from reference TRBV7-8 and TRBJ2-7, is as follows: GAGVSQSPRYKVAKRGQDVALRCDPISGHVSLFWYQQALGQGPEFLTYFQNEAQLDKSGLPSDRFFAERPEGSVSTLKIQRTQQEDSAVYLCASSLATGQESYEQYFGPGTRLTVT.

The J gene is TRBJ2-3, the V gene TRBV7-2; 10 bases are a match to TRBD2. Germline V CDR1 and CDR2: SGHTA, FQGNSA. The ends lost 0 bases at V and 2 bases at J; junction bases unmatched: 2. The CDR3 is 16 amino acids. CDR3 residues: CASSLASGGATDTQYF. CDR3 nucleotides: TGTGCCAGCAGCTTAGCCAGCGGGGGGGCCACAGATACGCAGTATTTT. The whole variable domain, filled in from reference TRBV7-2 and TRBJ2-3, reads GAGVSQSPSNKVTEKGKDVELRCDPISGHTALYWYRQSLGQGLEFLIYFQGNSAPDKSGLPSDRFSAERTGGSVSTLTIQRTQQEDSAVYLCASSLASGGATDTQYFGPGTRLTVL.

This chain uses TRBV6-5 with TRBJ1-2; D remains unclear. This CDR3 contains 15 residues. Germline CDR1 MNHEY, CDR2 SVGAGI. V gave up 7 bases and J gave up 0 bases, with 15 bases separating them. This chain's CDR3 is CASITLTSSNYGYTF. The CDR3 bases are TGTGCCAGCATAACACTGACAAGCTCTAACTATGGCTACACCTTC.

In this sample, this clone turned up a few times. Additional DNA sequences in this sample encode the identical CDR3. The chain couples TRBV6-5 to TRBJ1-2, with 7 bases that match TRBD1. The length of the CDR3 is 12 residues. The V segment lost 5 bases and the J segment 4 bases; nucleotides outside the gene matches: 1. Germline values: CDR1 MNHEY, CDR2 SVGAGI. For the CDR3, the DNA is TGTGCCAGCAGTCGGGACAGCTATGGCTACACCTTC. It is translated as CASSRDSYGYTF.

CDR3: CASSLDRGAGELFF. The DNA of the CDR3 is TGTGCCAGCAGCTTGGACAGGGGGGCCGGGGAGCTGTTTTTT. The rearrangement joins TRBV5-6 to TRBJ2-2; 8 bases are shared with TRBD1. The CDR3 covers 14 residues. The ends lost 0 bases at V and 6 bases at J; junction bases unmatched: 1. Germline assignment: CDR1 SGHDT and CDR2 YYEEEE.

The rearrangement uses TRBV28 and TRBJ1-2; unclear D gene. With 6 bases removed from V and 0 bases from J, the gap between germline ends came to 8 bases. This CDR3 is built from 13 residues. The germline gives CDR1 MDHEN, CDR2 SYDVKM. The chain's CDR3 is CASRPTANYGYTF. CDR3 in DNA: TGTGCCAGCAGACCCACAGCTAACTATGGCTACACCTTC.

The chain is built from TRBV7-3 and TRBJ2-1; 7 nucleotides agree with TRBD2. CDR1 SGHTA and CDR2 FQGTGA come from the germline V gene. The CDR3 has 15 amino acids. V lost 2 bases and J lost 6; bases outside the gene matches: 7. In DNA, the CDR3 is TGTGCCAGCAGCTTACGTGGAGGGAGGGTCAATGAGCAGTTCTTC. It encodes CASSLRGGRVNEQFF.

The chain uses TRBV5-1 and TRBJ2-1; 10 bases fit TRBD1. Germline lookup yields CDR1 SGHRS and CDR2 YFSETQ. The CDR3 is 16 amino acids. The V and J ends lost 0 bases and 6 bases, in that order; junction bases with no gene match: 6. The CDR3 nucleotides are TGCGCCAGCAGCTTGGGAGACAGGGGGCGAAGCAATGAGCAGTTCTTC. This codes for CASSLGDRGRSNEQFF.

The V and J genes are TRBV6-5 and TRBJ1-2; the D is unclear. CDR1 is MNHEY, CDR2 SVGAGI, per germline. This CDR3 is built from 13 residues. V was pared by 2 bases and J by 8 bases, with 12 bases between. The DNA for the CDR3 is TGTGCCAGCAGTTACCCCCAGGCTAACGGCTACACCTTC. As protein: CASSYPQANGYTF.

This chain connects TRBV6-5 to TRBJ1-1; perhaps TRBD1 as D (6 bases). The CDR3 covers 15 residues. Germline values: CDR1 MNHEY, CDR2 SVGAGI. Trimming took off 7 bases at V and 4 bases at J, with 19 bases between the two ends. The CDR3 region is CASIPTRGSGTEAFF. CDR3 sequence (DNA): TGTGCCAGCATTCCAACCAGGGGATCGGGCACTGAAGCTTTCTTT.

The chain recombines TRBV30 with TRBJ1-5; 7 nucleotides match TRBD1. This CDR3 is 12 amino acids long. After removal of 6 bases from V and 5 bases from J, the junction contained 4 bases not matched to a gene. The germline gives CDR1 GTSNPN, CDR2 SVGIG (reference sequence). The CDR3 coding sequence is TGTGCCTGTTCTCAGGGGGATCAGCCCCAGCATTTT. This translates into CACSQGDQPQHF.

The chain has TRBV7-2 and TRBJ1-1; maybe TRBD1 (6 bases). The CDR3 totals 13 residues. V was clipped by 6 bases and J by 2 bases, with 10 bases between them. CDR1 SGHTA and CDR2 FQGNSA come from the germline V gene. The CDR3 reads CASRLQGNTEAFF. In DNA, the CDR3 is TGTGCCAGCAGATTACAGGGAAACACTGAAGCTTTCTTT.

The chain recombines TRBV18 with TRBJ2-7; weak D call: TRBD1 (7 bases). CDR1 is KGHSH, CDR2 LQKENI, per germline. V dropped 4 bases and J dropped 2 bases, with 9 bases sitting between them. CDR3 length equals 13 residues. Here the CDR3 reads CASSRGTAYEQYF. CDR3 nucleotide sequence: TGTGCCAGCTCACGCGGGACAGCCTACGAGCAGTACTTC. Complete variable domain (other parts from reference TRBV18 and TRBJ2-7): NAGVMQNPRHLVRRRGQEARLRCSPMKGHSHVYWYRQLPEEGLKFMVYLQKENIIDESGMPKERFSAEFPKEGPSILRIQQVVRGDSAAYFCASSRGTAYEQYFGPGTRLTVT.